The 29 T cell receptor beta chains below come from one sample, sequenced in a study of cytomegalovirus exposure and HLA in healthy donors. The PCR employed 60 Vbeta primers together with 13 Jbeta primers. Clones were read by immunoSEQ multiplex PCR, and TCRdb kept only the in-frame ones, dropping some. Of roughly 250,000 clones listed, 70% to 90% are singletons. Sequencing used PBMCs. Receptors originate from a middle-aged woman in good health and CMV-seropositive.

This chain joins TRBV29-1 and TRBJ1-1, with 7 positions matching TRBD1. CDR1 and CDR2 from the germline V gene are SQVTM and ANQGSEA. The junction had 5 bases not matched to a gene; V was cut back by 4 bases and J by 3 bases. This CDR3 has 13 residues. The CDR3 spells CSVVRTGHTEAFF. The CDR3, as DNA: TGCAGCGTTGTTAGGACAGGCCACACTGAAGCTTTCTTT. Full variable domain (rest looked up from reference TRBV29-1 and TRBJ1-1): SAVISQKPSRDICQRGTSLTIQCQVDSQVTMMFWYRQQPGQSLTLIATANQGSEATYESGFVIDKFPISRPNLTFSTLTVSNMSPEDSSIYLCSVVRTGHTEAFFGQGTRLTVV.

This rearrangement joins TRBV30 to TRBJ2-7, with D tentatively TRBD2 (5 bases). V lost 5 bases to trimming and J lost 3 bases, with 14 bases between them. Germline values: CDR1 GTSNPN, CDR2 SVGIG (reference sequence). CDR3 length: 13 residues. CDR3 sequence reads: CAWGQDGDYEQYF. Written as DNA, the CDR3 is TGTGCCTGGGGCCAGGACGGGGACTACGAGCAGTACTTC.

The chain combines TRBV7-2 with TRBJ1-2, with D possibly matching TRBD1 (5 bases). The germline V gene encodes CDR1 SGHTA and CDR2 FQGNSA. Trimming stripped 1 base from V and 7 bases from J, with 13 bases between. The CDR3 totals 14 residues. CDR3 DNA: TGTGCCAGCAGCTTAGGGGCAGGGCGGTTTGGCTACACCTTC. Its protein product is CASSLGAGRFGYTF.

In this sample, this clone turned up once. The chain employs TRBV19 and TRBJ1-2; no clear D. The germline V gene encodes CDR1 LNHDA and CDR2 SQIVND (reference sequence). The CDR3 has 13 amino acids. V lost 6 bases, J lost 3 bases, and 11 bases lay in between. The CDR3 reads CASSPDTDYGYTF. For the CDR3, the DNA is TGTGCCAGTAGCCCAGACACGGACTATGGCTACACCTTC.

The chain employs TRBV15 and TRBJ2-1; D unclear. The CDR3 is 20 amino acids. Germline V lookup: CDR1 LNHNV, CDR2 YYDKDF (reference sequence). V was pared by 0 bases and J by 4 bases, with 25 bases between. For the CDR3, the DNA is TGTGCCACCAGCAGAGATACGGCCTATGTGTGGGCAAAACATTACAATGAGCAGTTCTTC. Protein product: CATSRDTAYVWAKHYNEQFF.

The chain employs TRBV28 and TRBJ1-5, with D unresolved. Germline values: CDR1 MDHEN, CDR2 SYDVKM. Trimming left V 6 bases short and J 7 bases short, with 13 bases between. The CDR3 has 13 residues. Written as DNA, the CDR3 is TGTGCCAGCAGACTGGGTTTGGGCCAGCCCCAGCATTTT. It codes for CASRLGLGQPQHF.

As concerns this clone: The same CDR3 can be traced to other DNA sequences in this sample. V gene TRBV7-2 combines with J gene TRBJ2-7; possibly TRBD1 for D (6 bases). V shed 4 bases and J shed 1 base, with 11 bases lying between them. Germline loops: CDR1 SGHTA, CDR2 FQGNSA. CDR3 length: 14 amino acids. The CDR3 DNA reads TGTGCCAGCAGCTCCGGGACAAGTTCCTACGAGCAGTACTTC. Translating gives CASSSGTSSYEQYF. The complete variable domain, with remaining parts taken from reference TRBV7-2 and TRBJ2-7, reads GAGVSQSPSNKVTEKGKDVELRCDPISGHTALYWYRQSLGQGLEFLIYFQGNSAPDKSGLPSDRFSAERTGGSVSTLTIQRTQQEDSAVYLCASSSGTSSYEQYFGPGTRLTVT.

The chain recombines TRBV9 with TRBJ1-4, with 8 nucleotides matching TRBD1. Unmatched junction bases numbered 9, after V lost 0 bases and J lost 14 bases. The germline gives CDR1 SGDLS, CDR2 YYNGEE. The CDR3 has 14 residues. The CDR3 spells CASSVDDRGVRLFF. CDR3 DNA sequence: TGTGCCAGCAGCGTAGATGACAGGGGAGTTCGGCTGTTTTTT. The entire variable domain, with the rest obtained from reference TRBV9 and TRBJ1-4, is as follows: DSGVTQTPKHLITATGQRVTLRCSPRSGDLSVYWYQQSLDQGLQFLIQYYNGEERAKGNILERFSAQQFPDLHSELNLSSLELGDSALYFCASSVDDRGVRLFFGSGTQLSVL.

J is TRBJ2-4 and V is TRBV2, with D hard to call. V was clipped by 4 bases and J by 0 bases, with 13 bases between them. Germline V gene lookup returns CDR1 SNHLY and CDR2 FYNNEI. CDR3 length: 16 residues. In DNA form, the CDR3 reads TGTGCCAGCAGTGCGTTTCAGACTTTAGCCAAAAACATTCAGTACTTC. It yields the protein CASSAFQTLAKNIQYF.

The chain carries TRBV29-1 and TRBJ2-1; TRBD2 agrees at 8 bases. This CDR3 has 18 amino acids. J gave up 6 bases and V 2 bases, and 18 bases lay outside the gene matches. Per germline, CDR1 SQVTM and CDR2 ANQGSEA. CDR3 nucleotide sequence: TGCAGCGTTGAACCGGCACTAGCGGAACGATACGACATCAATGAGCAGTTCTTC. Its protein is CSVEPALAERYDINEQFF.

This sequence joins TRBV18 and TRBJ1-5, with TRBD1 matching over 10 bases. CDR1 and CDR2 from the germline V gene are KGHSH and LQKENI. Trimming cost V 2 bases and J 1 base; bases outside gene matches: 2. The CDR3 contains 16 residues. The CDR3 sequence is CASSPGDRGSNQPQHF. CDR3 nucleotides: TGTGCCAGCTCACCAGGGGACAGGGGAAGCAATCAGCCCCAGCATTTT.

The chain links TRBV28 to TRBJ2-1; 7 bases are shared with TRBD2. Germline lookup yields CDR1 MDHEN and CDR2 SYDVKM. Unmatched junction bases numbered 6, after V lost 7 bases and J lost 0 bases. This CDR3 has 15 amino acids. Written as DNA, the CDR3 is TGTGCCAGCATGTCTCGCGGGAGCTCCTACAATGAGCAGTTCTTC. The encoded protein is CASMSRGSSYNEQFF.

This clone was picked up a small number of times. The CDR3 reads CASTPPRGTDTQYF. The CDR3 DNA is TGTGCCAGCACCCCGCCGCGCGGCACAGATACGCAGTATTTT. V gene TRBV5-4 combines with J gene TRBJ2-3, with no clear D. Trimming stripped 6 bases from V and 1 base from J, with 12 bases between. CDR1 and CDR2 (germline): SGHNT, YYREEE (reference sequence). The CDR3 has 14 residues.

The chain joins TRBV5-1 to TRBJ1-5, with TRBD1 matching over 8 bases. V gave up 5 bases and J gave up 4 bases; unmatched junction bases: 14. In germline, CDR1 is SGHRS, CDR2 YFSETQ. This CDR3 region has 17 residues. CDR3 residues: CASSPLASGTGNQPQHF. CDR3 coding DNA: TGCGCCAGCAGTCCATTAGCATCCGGGACAGGTAATCAGCCCCAGCATTTT. Filled out from reference TRBV5-1 and TRBJ1-5, the complete variable domain reads KAGVTQTPRYLIKTRGQQVTLSCSPISGHRSVSWYQQTPGQGLQFLFEYFSETQRNKGNFPGRFSGRQFSNSRSEMNVSTLELGDSALYLCASSPLASGTGNQPQHFGDGTRLSIL.

The chain uses TRBV5-1 and TRBJ1-6; 7 positions agree with TRBD1. CDR1 and CDR2 (germline): SGHRS, YFSETQ. J was trimmed by 2 bases and V by 0 bases; bases with no gene match: 5. This CDR3 comprises 17 residues. DNA for the CDR3: TGCGCCAGCAGCTTGGAAGCCGGACAGGCCTATAATTCACCCCTCCACTTT. It specifies CASSLEAGQAYNSPLHF.

The rearrangement joins TRBV30 to TRBJ1-2; D may be TRBD1 (5 bases). Deletions cut 1 base from V and 4 bases from J, with 7 bases between. The germline CDR1 and CDR2 sequences are GTSNPN and SVGIG (reference sequence). CDR3 size: 12 residues. CDR3 DNA sequence: TGTGCCTGGAGTGGTAGGGGCTATGGCTACACCTTC. Residues: CAWSGRGYGYTF.

The J gene is TRBJ2-3, the V gene TRBV29-1, with 8 bases matching TRBD2. Germline V gene lookup returns CDR1 SQVTM and CDR2 ANQGSEA. With V trimmed by 2 bases and J by 8 bases, 15 bases remained unmatched. The CDR3 runs 16 residues. CDR3 DNA: TGCAGCGTTGAAAGTTTAAGAGGGACTAGTTCGGTTACGCAGTATTTT. Residues: CSVESLRGTSSVTQYF.

The chain uses TRBV7-9 and TRBJ2-3; TRBD2 agrees at 7 bases. Germline values: CDR1 SEHNR, CDR2 FQNEAQ (reference sequence). The CDR3 runs 19 residues. Trimming took 4 bases from V and 2 from J; bases not matched to a gene: 18. The CDR3 here is CASSSLGNYGREITDTQYF. Written as DNA, the CDR3 is TGTGCCAGCAGCTCCTTGGGGAACTATGGGCGGGAGATCACAGATACGCAGTATTTT.

The chain has TRBV9 and TRBJ2-5; TRBD2 agrees at 8 bases. CDR1 and CDR2 from the germline V gene are SGDLS and YYNGEE. V lost 6 bases to trimming and J lost 4 bases; unmatched junction nucleotides: 2. The CDR3 loop spans 12 amino acids. CDR3 loop: CASNRGGETQYF. DNA of the CDR3: TGTGCCAGCAACCGGGGGGGAGAGACCCAGTACTTC.

The CDR3 DNA is TGTGCCATCAGTGAGACTAGCCCCGGGGAGCTGTTTTTT. Protein: CAISETSPGELFF. The chain combines TRBV10-3 with TRBJ2-2; TRBD2 might be the D (6 bases). V lost 2 bases, J lost 6 bases, and 7 bases lay in between. The CDR3 totals 13 residues. The germline V gene has CDR1 ENHRY and CDR2 SYGVKD.

This chain links TRBV23-1 with TRBJ2-2; perhaps TRBD1 as D (6 bases). TRBV23-1 is identified as an open reading frame with a role that is uncertain. The germline V and J ends were trimmed by 0 bases and 2 bases, with 19 bases remaining between them. The CDR3 runs 19 residues. DNA of the CDR3: TGCGCCAGCAGTCAATCTCTGGATCCGGGACACAATAACACCGGGGAGCTGTTTTTT. Protein product: CASSQSLDPGHNNTGELFF.

This chain links TRBV4-3 with TRBJ1-2, with 7 bases aligning to TRBD1. Germline V gene data show CDR1 as LGHNA and CDR2 as YSLEER. V trimming: 0 bases; J trimming: 8 bases; junction bases outside the gene matches: 9. This CDR3 region has 15 residues. The DNA for the CDR3 is TGCGCCAGCAGCCAAGATTTAGCAGGGGGAAGGGGCTACACCTTC. It is translated as CASSQDLAGGRGYTF.

The J gene is TRBJ2-3, the V gene TRBV10-3; D perhaps matches TRBD2 (5 bases). The V end lost 6 bases, the J end lost 2 bases, and 15 bases lay between the germline ends. The V gene's germline CDR1 is ENHRY and CDR2 SYGVKD. The CDR3 loop spans 15 amino acids. The CDR3 bases are TGTGCCATCAGCCCCCGGGGTGGGAACACAGATACGCAGTATTTT. It encodes CAISPRGGNTDTQYF.

The V gene is TRBV7-3, the J gene TRBJ2-5, with 12 bases that match TRBD2. The V and J ends lost 5 bases and 4 bases, in that order; junction bases with no gene match: 5. This CDR3 has 15 amino acids. Germline values: CDR1 SGHTA, CDR2 FQGTGA. CDR3 protein: CASSPGLAGRETQYF. In DNA, the CDR3 is TGTGCCAGCAGCCCCGGACTAGCGGGACGAGAGACCCAGTACTTC.

The chain couples TRBV14 to TRBJ2-3; 7 nucleotides match TRBD2. V was clipped by 3 bases and J by 5 bases; unmatched bases: 5. The CDR3 runs to 14 residues. Per the germline V gene, CDR1 is SGHDN and CDR2 is FVKESK. In DNA form, the CDR3 reads TGTGCCAGCAGCCATTGGACTAGAAAAGATACGCAGTATTTT. Protein: CASSHWTRKDTQYF.

V is TRBV6-5 and J is TRBJ1-6; TRBD1 might be the D (5 bases). The germline CDR1 and CDR2 sequences are MNHEY and SVGAGI. CDR3 length: 12 amino acids. V shed 4 bases and J shed 16 bases, with 14 bases lying between them. CDR3 nucleotide sequence: TGTGCCAGCAGTTCCCTGGGGGGTCTACTCCACTTT. Its translation is CASSSLGGLLHF.

V is TRBV19 and J is TRBJ1-1, with D possibly TRBD1 on 5 matching bases. This CDR3 comprises 13 residues. The germline CDR1 and CDR2 sequences are LNHDA and SQIVND (reference sequence). V was pared by 6 bases and J by 6 bases, with 14 bases between. In DNA, the CDR3 is TGTGCCAGTAGATCACGGGGGGAGGCTGAAGCTTTCTTT. Protein product: CASRSRGEAEAFF. Complete variable domain (other parts from reference TRBV19 and TRBJ1-1): DGGITQSPKYLFRKEGQNVTLSCEQNLNHDAMYWYRQDPGQGLRLIYYSQIVNDFQKGDIAEGYSVSREKKESFPLTVTSAQKNPTAFYLCASRSRGEAEAFFGQGTRLTVV.

The rearrangement joins TRBV7-9 to TRBJ2-1; TRBD1 matches 7 bases. The length of the CDR3 is 16 residues. Per the germline V gene, CDR1 is SEHNR and CDR2 is FQNEAQ (reference sequence). Unmatched junction bases numbered 12, after V lost 5 bases and J lost 5 bases. The CDR3 reads CASSPLPGQPHNEQFF. The CDR3, as DNA: TGTGCCAGCAGCCCATTACCGGGACAGCCACACAATGAGCAGTTCTTC.

The chain recombines TRBV6-5 with TRBJ2-7; D is perhaps TRBD1 (5 bases). Germline-derived CDR1 and CDR2 are MNHEY and SVGAGI. The V end lost 8 bases, the J end lost 1 base, and 12 bases lay between the germline ends. This CDR3 region has 13 residues. CDR3 nucleotide sequence: TGTGCCAGCGCGAGGACATCATCCTACGAGCAGTACTTC. Protein sequence: CASARTSSYEQYF.